This T cell receptor (beta chain) was identified in a study of regulatory T cells in long-lasting Graves disease. Sample time point: newly diagnosed GD, antithyroid drugs for less than 3 months. The TCR library was prepared using RNA isolated from PBMCs. The table lists this clonotype with many counts. HTBI primers from iRepertoire and Arm-PCR of CDR3 regions yielded the TCR beta libraries. MiXCR was run by TCRdb on the multiplex PCR reads, yielding one entry per CDR3 protein. The sample lists 440,000 or so distinct CDR3 sequences, about a sixth occurring once. The CDR3 is made up of 16 amino acids. CDR1 and CDR2 (germline): SGHRS, YFSETQ. Trimming took 3 bases from V and 11 from J; bases not matched to a gene: 16. This same sample was also taken into another study, of T cells in Graves' hyperthyroidism and ophthalmopathy.

This chain links TRBV5-1 with TRBJ2-3; 9 bases align to TRBD2. Source: peripheral blood mononuclear cells (PBMCs), taken at new diagnosis, from a patient treated with antithyroid drugs. The origin of this receptor is a woman between 25 and 40 years old with Graves disease. The CDR3 here is CASSSIAGTSMGVQYF. In DNA, the CDR3 is TGCGCCAGCAGCTCCATCGCCGGGACTAGCATGGGTGTGCAGTATTTT.